The 16 T cell receptor beta chains given below trace back to one sample, sequenced in a study of blood T cells in healthy people across ages. For the second PCR, which ran for about 7 to 11 cycles, a sample-barcoded 5' primer and a J-beta primer mix were used. Each CDR3 protein is one row after TCRdb ran MiXCR on the 5' RACE reads. The sample has 600,000 to 900,000 distinct CDR3 sequences, 20% to 30% seen once. The data were also submitted as part of a second study, on T cells of mothers and their children.

The sequenced sample consisted of blood. The source of these receptors is a boy between 10 and 17 years old in good health.

This chain uses TRBV28 with TRBJ1-1; 7 bases map to TRBD1. Germline CDR1 and CDR2: MDHEN and SYDVKM. J lost 0 bases, V lost 5 bases, and 12 bases had no gene match. The CDR3 is 17 residues long. Written as DNA, the CDR3 is TGTGCCAGCAGTCTTGATAAACAGGGGTTGATGAACACTGAAGCTTTCTTT. Protein: CASSLDKQGLMNTEAFF.

This clonotype was picked up a small number of times. A junction boundary mismatches the germline segment, possibly from a read error. This chain connects TRBV29-1 to TRBJ1-4; tentatively, D is TRBD1 (5 bases). The germline V gene encodes CDR1 SQVTM and CDR2 ANQGSEA. CDR3 length: 13 residues. The CDR3 DNA is TGCAGCGTTGTAAGGGACCCCGATGAAAAACCGTTTTTT. It translates to CSVVRDPDEKPFF.

This clonotype has a handful of counts. The genes are TRBV12-3 or TRBV12-4 and TRBJ2-5; no clear D. CDR3 length: 13 residues. The ends were cut back, 4 bases at V and 1 base at J, with 7 bases in the middle. The chain's CDR3 is CASSYLIQETQYF. The CDR3 nucleotides are TGTGCCAGCAGTTATCTGATCCAAGAGACCCAGTACTTC.

The chain joins TRBV12-3 or TRBV12-4 to TRBJ2-2; D is perhaps TRBD2 (7 bases). This CDR3 has 15 residues. V lost 6 bases to trimming and J lost 7 bases, with 18 bases between them. CDR3 in DNA: TGTGCCAGCAGCCCGAGTGGGGGGGCCATCGGGGAGCTGTTTTTT. Its translation: CASSPSGGAIGELFF.

This clonotype showed up just a few times. V gene TRBV12-3 or TRBV12-4 combines with J gene TRBJ1-4, with D hard to call. This CDR3 comprises 11 residues. The V end lost 2 bases, the J end lost 11 bases, and 6 bases lay between the germline ends. The CDR3 is CASSLSDKLFF. The DNA of the CDR3 is TGTGCCAGCAGTTTATCGGATAAACTGTTTTTT.

The chain employs TRBV6-5 and TRBJ2-6; D is undetermined. The germline V gene encodes CDR1 MNHEY and CDR2 SVGAGI. This CDR3 spans 15 amino acids. Trimming removed 2 bases at V and 4 bases at J, with 9 bases between. Here the CDR3 reads CASSYQNAGANVLTF. The CDR3 DNA follows: TGTGCCAGCAGTTACCAAAATGCCGGGGCCAACGTCCTGACTTTC.

This clonotype was counted a few times. The V call is TRBV20-1, the J call TRBJ2-5; the D gene could be TRBD1 or TRBD2 (5 bases each). The last part of the DNA fits TRBJ2-7 better; the J call may be wrong. The length of the CDR3 is 14 residues. The V gene's germline CDR1 is DFQATT and CDR2 SNEGSKA (reference sequence). The CDR3 nucleotides read TGCAGTGCTAAATCCGGGACCGGGAACTACGAGCAGTACTTC. Translating gives CSAKSGTGNYEQYF.

The chain recombines TRBV7-3 with TRBJ2-5, with D perhaps matching TRBD2 (6 bases). Gene TRBJ2-1 matches the end of the DNA better, so the J call may be wrong. This CDR3 is built from 16 residues. Germline assignment: CDR1 SGHTA and CDR2 FQGTGA. The DNA for the CDR3 is TGTGCCAGCAGCCCCTTGGGGGGACTTGAGGACAATGAGCAGTTCTTC. This encodes CASSPLGGLEDNEQFF.

The chain is built from TRBV20-1 and TRBJ2-7; 9 bases are a match to TRBD1. CDR1 and CDR2 from the germline V gene are DFQATT and SNEGSKA (reference sequence). With 5 bases clipped from V and 0 bases from J, the junction kept 2 bases outside the gene matches. This CDR3 contains 13 residues. The CDR3 sequence: CSAVDRGSYEQYF. Here the CDR3 DNA reads TGCAGTGCTGTGGACAGGGGCTCCTACGAGCAGTACTTC.

This clonotype was picked up a small number of times. The chain employs TRBV3-1 and TRBJ2-3; D could derive from TRBD1 or TRBD2 (6 bases each). V gave up 4 bases and J gave up 4 bases, with 9 bases separating them. Germline V gene lookup returns CDR1 LGHDT and CDR2 YNNKEL (reference sequence). CDR3 length: 13 residues. The CDR3 coding sequence is TGTGCCAGCAGCCCAGGGGAGGCAGATACGCAGTATTTT. It encodes CASSPGEADTQYF.

Comment on this clonotype: A read error may account for a junction end that differs from germline. This chain uses TRBV15 with TRBJ2-1; D gene ambiguous. The CDR3 spans 14 residues. The germline V gene has CDR1 LNHNV and CDR2 YYDKDF (reference sequence). The CDR3 DNA reads as TGTGCCGCCAGCAGAGATTCAGCCTCAGATGAGCAGTTCTTC. Encoded protein: CAASRDSASDEQFF.

The rearrangement links TRBV4-1 to TRBJ2-1; D perhaps matches TRBD2 (6 bases). The V gene lost 2 bases and the J gene lost 6 bases, with 17 bases spanning the gap. In germline, CDR1 is MGHRA, CDR2 YSYEKL. This CDR3 spans 16 amino acids. The CDR3 bases are TGCGCCAGCAGCCAATTTCCGGCGGGATCGGGCAATGAGCAGTTCTTC. The encoded protein is CASSQFPAGSGNEQFF.

V gene TRBV29-1 combines with J gene TRBJ2-2, with 8 nucleotides matching TRBD1. With 5 bases clipped from V and 4 bases from J, the junction kept 6 bases outside the gene matches. This CDR3 has 14 residues. The V gene's germline CDR1 is SQVTM and CDR2 ANQGSEA. The CDR3 region has the DNA TGCAGCGTTCCTAGGACAGGGAGCACCGGGGAGCTGTTTTTT. It specifies CSVPRTGSTGELFF.

The chain couples TRBV18 to TRBJ2-7; 8 bases align to TRBD2. Germline loops: CDR1 KGHSH, CDR2 LQKENI. V shed 6 bases and J 3 bases; nucleotides not matched to a gene: 10. CDR3 size: 15 residues. CDR3 nucleotides: TGTGCCAGCTCCCCATTAGCGGGGCCTATCTACGAGCAGTACTTC. It translates to CASSPLAGPIYEQYF. Using reference TRBV18 and TRBJ2-7 for the parts outside the CDR3, the full variable domain is NAGVMQNPRHLVRRRGQEARLRCSPMKGHSHVYWYRQLPEEGLKFMVYLQKENIIDESGMPKERFSAEFPKEGPSILRIQQVVRGDSAAYFCASSPLAGPIYEQYFGPGTRLTVT.

J is TRBJ1-4 and V is TRBV6-5; D might be TRBD1 (5 bases). The germline V gene has CDR1 MNHEY and CDR2 SVGAGI. The length of the CDR3 is 14 residues. The germline V and J ends were trimmed by 0 bases and 8 bases, with 10 bases remaining between them. This CDR3 is CASSYSRGSEKLFF. The CDR3 nucleotides read TGTGCCAGCAGTTACTCCCGGGGCTCGGAAAAACTGTTTTTT.

The CDR3 spells CSAYLAGGNNEQFF. The CDR3, as DNA: TGCAGTGCCTATCTAGCGGGGGGTAACAATGAGCAGTTCTTC. The J gene is TRBJ2-1, the V gene TRBV20-1, with 11 bases identical to TRBD2. With 6 bases clipped from V and 5 bases from J, the junction kept 6 bases outside the gene matches. The V gene's germline CDR1 is DFQATT and CDR2 SNEGSKA (reference sequence). The CDR3 totals 14 residues.